This T cell receptor beta chain was identified during a study of T cells in Graves' hyperthyroidism and ophthalmopathy. It was RNA transcripts that yielded the amplified TCR beta CDR3 regions. The primer set for the first-round RT-PCR of the TCR CDR3 was HTBI. MiXCR, applied by TCRdb to the multiplex PCR reads, yields one record per CDR3 protein. Here the sample spans approximately 620,000 distinct CDR3 sequences, over 11% being singletons. Germline CDR1 SGDLS, CDR2 YYNGEE. Trimming cost V 4 bases and J 4 bases, with 14 bases left between them. The CDR3 has 14 amino acids. In this sample, this clonotype turned up many times.

This receptor was identified in a woman in her 30s with Graves' hyperthyroidism that later progressed to Graves' ophthalmopathy. What was sequenced was blood. This chain joins TRBV9 and TRBJ2-5; D not certain. The CDR3 DNA reads TGTGCCAGCAGCCTGCTGGCTACCCCAGAGACCCAGTACTTC. Its translation is CASSLLATPETQYF.